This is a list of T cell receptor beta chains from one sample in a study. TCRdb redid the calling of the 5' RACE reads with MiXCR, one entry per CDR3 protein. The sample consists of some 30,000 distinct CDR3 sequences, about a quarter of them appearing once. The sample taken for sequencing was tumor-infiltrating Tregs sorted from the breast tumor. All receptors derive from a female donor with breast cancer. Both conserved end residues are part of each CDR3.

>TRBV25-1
CASRLTESAEAFF
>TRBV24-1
CATSDLQSGGEQYF
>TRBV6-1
CAGRQVGGNYGYTF
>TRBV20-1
CSARADNEQFF
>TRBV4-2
CASSQDARRGSNYGYTF
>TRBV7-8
CASSYSRAYNEQFF
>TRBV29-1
CSVEIGSGLAGVETQYF
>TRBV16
CASSLPGTGGGKLFF
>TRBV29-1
CSVEAGRGTDTQYF
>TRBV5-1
CANSSRDSSYNERFF
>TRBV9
CASRAVGSYGYTF
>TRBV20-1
CSASGDEGEETQYF
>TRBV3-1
CASSQDWPPPYNEQFF
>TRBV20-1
CSATQDPPIYSNQPQHF
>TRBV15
CATSREKPRGLASTDTQYF
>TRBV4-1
CASSHPSGRTYEQYF
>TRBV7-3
CASSSQGVSEAFF
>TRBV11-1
CASSPIRRDRENFPTDTQYF
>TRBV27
CASSLLQTSGSYNEQFF
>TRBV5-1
CASSLVGEYEQYF
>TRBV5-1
CASSSMDRGNAEAFF
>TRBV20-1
CSGVGRVGEQYF
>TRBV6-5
CASSFTGGFYEQYF
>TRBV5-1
CASSLADSPSGNEQFF
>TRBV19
CASSTLWGNNQPQHF
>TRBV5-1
CASSLVGTEIGRLPQHF
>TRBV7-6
CTSSLKGQGAKGSGNTIYF